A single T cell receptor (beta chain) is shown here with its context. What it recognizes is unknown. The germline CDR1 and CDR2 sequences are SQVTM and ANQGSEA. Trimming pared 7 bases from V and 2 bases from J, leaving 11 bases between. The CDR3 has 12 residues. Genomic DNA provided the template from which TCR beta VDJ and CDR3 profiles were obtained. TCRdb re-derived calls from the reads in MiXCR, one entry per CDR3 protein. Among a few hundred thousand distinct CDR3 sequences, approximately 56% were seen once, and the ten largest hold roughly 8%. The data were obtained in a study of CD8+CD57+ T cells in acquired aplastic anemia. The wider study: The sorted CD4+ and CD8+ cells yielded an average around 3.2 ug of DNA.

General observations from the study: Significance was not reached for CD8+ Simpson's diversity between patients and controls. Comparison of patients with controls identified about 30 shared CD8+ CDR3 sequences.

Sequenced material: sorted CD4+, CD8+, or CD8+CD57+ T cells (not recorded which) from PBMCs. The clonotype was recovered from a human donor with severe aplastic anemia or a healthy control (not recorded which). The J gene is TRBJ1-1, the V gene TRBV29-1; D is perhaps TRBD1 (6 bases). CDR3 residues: CSGIQGNTEAFF. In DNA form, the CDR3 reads TGCAGCGGTATACAGGGAAACACTGAAGCTTTCTTT.